Below, 5 T cell receptor beta chains from the same sample are listed, as sequenced in a study of blood T cell repertoires in COVID-19. Measured with immunoSEQ multiplex PCR; TCRdb has only the in-frame clones, and not every one. The sample has about 110,000 clones, about 90% seen once. Material: peripheral blood. The receptors stem from a human donor in a cohort sampled during active COVID-19.

The chain employs TRBV19 and TRBJ2-1; 10 bases align to TRBD2. J lost 0 bases, V lost 1 base, and 9 bases had no gene match. CDR3 length: 19 residues. Germline V CDR1 and CDR2: LNHDA, SQIVND (reference sequence). Written as DNA, the CDR3 is TGTGCCAGTAGTATAGGGGGGCTAGCGGGGGCCAGCTCCTACAATGAGCAGTTCTTC. Translated, it gives CASSIGGLAGASSYNEQFF.

J is TRBJ2-3 and V is TRBV7-3; 14 nucleotides agree with TRBD2. Germline lookup yields CDR1 SGHTA and CDR2 FQGTGA. The CDR3 spans 18 residues. V trimming: 5 bases; J trimming: 0 bases; junction bases outside the gene matches: 7. The CDR3 DNA reads TGTGCCAGCAGCCCGGGACTAGCGGGGGACTTTAGCACAGATACGCAGTATTTT. It specifies CASSPGLAGDFSTDTQYF.

V is TRBV18 and J is TRBJ1-5, with TRBD1 as a possible D gene (5 bases). The CDR3 has 13 residues. Germline lookup yields CDR1 KGHSH and CDR2 LQKENI. The V end lost 8 bases, the J end lost 1 base, and 9 bases lay between the germline ends. The CDR3 DNA follows: TGTGCCAGCACGCAGGGCAGCAATCAGCCCCAGCATTTT. Encoded protein: CASTQGSNQPQHF.

The V call is TRBV3-1 (or the pseudogene TRBV3-2), the J call TRBJ1-1; D is perhaps TRBD1 (5 bases). The V gene lost 7 bases and the J gene lost 7 bases, with 16 bases spanning the gap. This CDR3 has 13 residues. Germline V gene data show CDR1 as LGHDT and CDR2 as YNNKEL (reference sequence). As DNA, the CDR3 is TGTGCCAGCACCGCCCTGGCGGGACTTGAAGCTTTCTTT. Translation: CASTALAGLEAFF.

By its share, this clone is medium-sized. The chain carries TRBV5-4 and TRBJ2-7; no clear D gene. The CDR3 is 11 residues long. Germline CDR1 SGHNT, CDR2 YYREEE (reference sequence). V gave up 3 bases and J gave up 3 bases, with 4 bases separating them. CDR3 in DNA: TGTGCCAGCAGCTCCTTCTACGAGCAGTACTTC. Its protein is CASSSFYEQYF.